The present T cell receptor (beta chain) was sequenced within a study of blood T cell repertoires in COVID-19. The wider study: From the United States, Italy and Spain came samples of acute and convalescent COVID-19. T cells, B-cell-depleted T cells, or PBMCs provided the cDNA or gDNA that served as material.

Per the original data handling: Scientists estimated how many nucleated cells there were by amplifying reference gene primers. Libraries were prepared by immunoSEQ multiplex PCR; TCRdb keeps only in-frame clonotypes and omits some of them. V and J calls and clone size follow that table, whereas D and trimming were derived from the DNA. The sample yields 93,000 or so clones, about 85% seen once. This CDR3 has 14 amino acids. The trim removed 3 bases at V and 2 bases at J, leaving 4 bases unmatched. CDR1 is ENHRY, CDR2 SYGVKD, per germline. The receptor comes from a man aged 50-59 years in a cohort sampled during active COVID-19. The chain is built from TRBV10-3 and TRBJ2-7; 7 bases are shared with TRBD2. The sample was peripheral blood. The CDR3: CAISERGGTYEQYF. CDR3 in DNA: TGTGCCATCAGTGAACGCGGGGGAACCTACGAGCAGTACTTC.